This T cell receptor (beta chain) is from a study of blood T cell repertoires in COVID-19. Study-level background: PBMCs, B-cell-depleted T cells, or T cells were the source of the cDNA or gDNA that made up the material.

The Seattle patients joined while their infection was active and were tracked longitudinally afterward. Source study methods: Estimation of nucleated cell counts relied on the amplification of reference gene primers. The assay was immunoSEQ multiplex PCR, and TCRdb's table has in-frame clones only and misses some. The DNA was the basis for D and trimming; V, J and clone size are from that table. The sample yields 250,000 to 350,000 clones, about nine tenths seen once. In germline, CDR1 is KGHSH, CDR2 LQKENI. The CDR3 has 14 residues. V was pared by 2 bases and J by 7 bases, with 11 bases between. The sample was peripheral blood. The sequence derives from a woman aged 30 to 39 with COVID-19, enrolled during active disease. V and J are TRBV18 and TRBJ1-4, with a weak D call TRBD1 (6 bases). As DNA, the CDR3 is TGTGCCAGCTCACCATCAGGGGAGGGTGAAAAACTGTTTTTT. This codes for CASSPSGEGEKLFF.